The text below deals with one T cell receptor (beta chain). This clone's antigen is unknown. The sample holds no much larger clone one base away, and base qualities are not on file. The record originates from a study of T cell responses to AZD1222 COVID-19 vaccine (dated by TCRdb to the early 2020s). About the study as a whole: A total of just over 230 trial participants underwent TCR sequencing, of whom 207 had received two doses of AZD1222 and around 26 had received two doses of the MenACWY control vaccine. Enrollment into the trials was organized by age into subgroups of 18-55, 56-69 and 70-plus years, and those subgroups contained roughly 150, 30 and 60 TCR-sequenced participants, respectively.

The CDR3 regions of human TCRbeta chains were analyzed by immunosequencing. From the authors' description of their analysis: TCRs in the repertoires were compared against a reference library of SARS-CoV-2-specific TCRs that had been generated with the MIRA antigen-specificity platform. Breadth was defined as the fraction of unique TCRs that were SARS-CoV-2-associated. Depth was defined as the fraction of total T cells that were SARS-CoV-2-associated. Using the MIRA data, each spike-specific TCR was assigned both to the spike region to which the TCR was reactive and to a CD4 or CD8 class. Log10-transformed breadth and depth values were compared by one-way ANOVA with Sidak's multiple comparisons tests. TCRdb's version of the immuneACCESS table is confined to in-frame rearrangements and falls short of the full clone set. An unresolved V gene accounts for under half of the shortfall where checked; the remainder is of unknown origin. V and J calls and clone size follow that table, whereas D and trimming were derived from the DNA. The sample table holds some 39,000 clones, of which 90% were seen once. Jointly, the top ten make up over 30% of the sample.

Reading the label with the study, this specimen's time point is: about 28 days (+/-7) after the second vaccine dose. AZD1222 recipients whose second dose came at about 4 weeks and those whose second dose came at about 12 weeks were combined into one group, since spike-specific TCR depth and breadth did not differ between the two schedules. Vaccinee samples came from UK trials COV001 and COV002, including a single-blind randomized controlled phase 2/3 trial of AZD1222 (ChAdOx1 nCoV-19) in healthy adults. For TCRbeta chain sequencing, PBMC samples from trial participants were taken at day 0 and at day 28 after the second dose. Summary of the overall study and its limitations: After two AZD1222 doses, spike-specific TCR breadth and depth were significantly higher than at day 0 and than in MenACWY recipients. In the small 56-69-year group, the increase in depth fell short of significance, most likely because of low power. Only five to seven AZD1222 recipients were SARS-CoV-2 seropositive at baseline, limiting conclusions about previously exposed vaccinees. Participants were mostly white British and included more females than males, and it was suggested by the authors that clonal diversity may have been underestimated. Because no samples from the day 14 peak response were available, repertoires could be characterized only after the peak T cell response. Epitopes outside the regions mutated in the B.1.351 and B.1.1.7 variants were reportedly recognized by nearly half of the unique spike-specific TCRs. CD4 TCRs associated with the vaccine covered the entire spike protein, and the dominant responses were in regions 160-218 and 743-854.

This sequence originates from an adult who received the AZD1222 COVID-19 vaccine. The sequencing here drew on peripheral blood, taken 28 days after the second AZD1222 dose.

The bases read TGTGCCAGCAGTTACCGGGGAATGAACACTGAAGCTTTCTTT. Its translation reads: CASSYRGMNTEAFF. Rearrangement joined TRBV6-5 to TRBJ1-1, with the D gene uncertain. V sheds 2 bases and J sheds 0 bases, leaving 7 bases between their ends. Sequences MNHEY (CDR1) and SVGAGI (CDR2) are obtained from the germline V gene. The CDR3 covers 14 residues, taking in both the cysteine and the phenylalanine. The sequence is cut down to CDR3 DNA, 42 bases in frame from base 1.